This T cell receptor beta chain derives from a study of control samples from healthy donors and cancer patients. The method was immunoSEQ multiplex PCR; TCRdb's version includes in-frame clones alone and lacks a portion of them. The data hold approximately 89,000 clones, with about 83% observed a single time. The V end lost 1 base, the J end lost 6 bases, and 6 bases lay between the germline ends. From germline, CDR1 is SGHTA and CDR2 FQGNSA. The CDR3 sequence is 12 residues long. The receptor comes from a woman aged 35 to 49 in good health. The V call is TRBV7-2, the J call TRBJ1-1; D gene unclear. Sequencing was done on a sample of blood. Written as DNA, the CDR3 is TGTGCCAGCAGCTTAGTAAGTGCTGAAGCTTTCTTT. It specifies CASSLVSAEAFF.